What follows describes a single T cell receptor beta chain. What it recognizes is unknown. The CDR3 is 16 residues long. The trim removed 2 bases at V and 6 bases at J, leaving 8 bases unmatched. Germline CDR1 MDHEN, CDR2 SYDVKM. Though nominally healthy at sampling, donors likely had unrecorded immune exposures. The sample comes from a study of cytomegalovirus exposure and HLA in healthy donors. Overall study results and limits: Follow-up analysis later connected one missense variant in DCLRE1C with trimming of TCR beta V- and J-genes. Roughly uniform sequencing depth across donors was assumed, possibly incorrectly.

Use of 60 Vbeta and 13 Jbeta primers characterized the PCR. Libraries were prepared by immunoSEQ multiplex PCR; TCRdb keeps only in-frame clonotypes and omits some of them. The table shows some 120,000 clones, with roughly 80% occurring only once. Sequencing was carried out using PBMCs. The TCR comes from a young man in good health and CMV-seronegative. The V gene is TRBV28, the J gene TRBJ2-1; the match to TRBD2 covers 9 bases. CDR3 sequence reads: CASSLEGGTSTNEQFF. The CDR3 nucleotides are TGTGCCAGCAGTTTAGAGGGGGGGACTAGCACCAATGAGCAGTTCTTC.